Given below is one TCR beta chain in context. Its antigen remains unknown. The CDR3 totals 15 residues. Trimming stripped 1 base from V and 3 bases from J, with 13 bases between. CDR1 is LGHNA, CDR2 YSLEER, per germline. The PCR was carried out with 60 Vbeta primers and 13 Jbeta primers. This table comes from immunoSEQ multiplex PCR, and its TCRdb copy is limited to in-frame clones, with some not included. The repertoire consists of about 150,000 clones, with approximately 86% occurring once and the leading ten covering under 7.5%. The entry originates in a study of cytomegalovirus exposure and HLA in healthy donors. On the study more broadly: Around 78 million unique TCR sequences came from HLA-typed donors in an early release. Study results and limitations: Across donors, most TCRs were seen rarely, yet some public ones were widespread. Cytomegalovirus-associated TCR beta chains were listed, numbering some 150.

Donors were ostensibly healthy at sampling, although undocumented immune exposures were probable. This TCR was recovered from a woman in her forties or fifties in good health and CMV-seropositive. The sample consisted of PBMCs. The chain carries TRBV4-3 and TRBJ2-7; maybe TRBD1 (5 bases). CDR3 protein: CASSQGVTAVYEQYF. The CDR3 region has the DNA TGCGCCAGCAGCCAAGGTGTGACAGCCGTCTACGAGCAGTACTTC.